This T cell receptor (beta chain) was documented in a study of T cell changes during pregnancy in multiple sclerosis. V lost 0 bases, J lost 5 bases, and 11 bases lay in between. The CDR3 is made up of 14 amino acids. Germline CDR1 SGHVS, CDR2 FNYEAQ. The method was immunoSEQ multiplex PCR; TCRdb's version includes in-frame clones alone and lacks a portion of them. The sample lists around 74,000 clones; 80% to 90% were seen once. This TCR was sampled from a female donor with multiple sclerosis, enrolled in a pregnancy study. The chain links TRBV7-6 to TRBJ2-7; D perhaps matches TRBD1 (5 bases). The source material was peripheral blood, sampled before pregnancy. CDR3 region: CASSLASKGDEQYF. In DNA form, the CDR3 reads TGTGCCAGCAGCTTAGCCTCGAAAGGGGACGAGCAGTACTTC.